A single sample gave rise to the 8 T cell receptor beta chains below, sequenced in a study of neoadjuvant anti-PD-1 for oral cavity cancer. Profiling relied on immunoSEQ multiplex PCR, and the TCRdb table lists in-frame clones only, not all of them. The repertoire holds 17,000 or so clones, with approximately 61% as singletons. Here the sequenced sample was PBMCs, taken before nivolumab (anti-PD-1) treatment. The receptors were gathered from a person between 40 and 79 years old with oral cavity squamous cell carcinoma.

This chain connects TRBV7-3 to TRBJ2-7; D gene uncertain. There are 13 residues in the CDR3. The germline V and J ends were trimmed by 5 bases and 4 bases, with 12 bases remaining between them. In germline, CDR1 is SGHTA, CDR2 FQGTGA. The CDR3 DNA is TGTGCCAGCAGCCCCTTCTCTGGGTACGAGCAGTACTTC. The encoded protein is CASSPFSGYEQYF.

The rearrangement uses TRBV7-9 and TRBJ2-1; TRBD2 matches at 7 bases. CDR3 size: 15 residues. V gave up 2 bases and J gave up 7 bases; unmatched junction bases: 8. Germline values: CDR1 SEHNR, CDR2 FQNEAQ (reference sequence). This CDR3 is CASSLRAGPWNEQFF. As DNA, the CDR3 is TGTGCCAGCAGCTTAAGAGCGGGGCCTTGGAATGAGCAGTTCTTC.

CDR3 nucleotides: TGTGCCATCAGTGATGGGGGGGGCGAGGAGACCCAGTACTTC. Translation gives CAISDGGGEETQYF. The V gene is TRBV10-3, the J gene TRBJ2-5, with D possibly matching TRBD2 (7 bases). The CDR3 has 14 amino acids. The germline CDR1 and CDR2 sequences are ENHRY and SYGVKD. The V gene lost 3 bases and the J gene lost 5 bases, with 13 bases spanning the gap.

This sequence joins TRBV6-6 and TRBJ1-1; D is ambiguous. The V gene's germline CDR1 is MNHNY and CDR2 SVGAGI (reference sequence). V was trimmed by 5 bases and J by 4 bases, leaving 11 bases between them. The CDR3 extends over 13 amino acids. The DNA for the CDR3 is TGTGCCAGCAGTACCTGGCGTGGCACTGAAGCTTTCTTT. Protein: CASSTWRGTEAFF.

This chain joins TRBV6-5 and TRBJ1-2; no definite D call. The V and J ends lost 0 bases and 7 bases respectively, with 9 bases between them. CDR1 MNHEY and CDR2 SVGAGI come from the germline V gene. This CDR3 is 13 amino acids long. The CDR3 region is CASSYSETFGYTF. The DNA for the CDR3 is TGTGCCAGCAGTTACTCGGAAACTTTTGGCTACACCTTC.

The chain uses TRBV10-3 and TRBJ1-5; D uncertain. V lost 6 bases and J 0 bases, leaving 6 bases between the germline ends. Germline V gene sequence: CDR1 ENHRY, CDR2 SYGVKD. The CDR3 contains 13 residues. The CDR3 bases are TGTGCCATCAGCCAACATAGCAATCAGCCCCAGCATTTT. It encodes CAISQHSNQPQHF.

V gene TRBV30 combines with J gene TRBJ2-7; D gene unclear. The CDR3 totals 11 residues. The germline CDR1 and CDR2 sequences are GTSNPN and SVGIG (reference sequence). Trimming took 7 bases from V and 3 from J, leaving 10 bases between them. The CDR3 reads CASESYYEQYF. CDR3 DNA sequence: TGTGCCTCGGAGAGTTACTACGAGCAGTACTTC. The full variable domain, rest sourced from reference TRBV30 and TRBJ2-7, is SQTIHQWPATLVQPVGSPLSLECTVEGTSNPNLYWYRQAAGRGLQLLFYSVGIGQISSEVPQNLSASRPQDRQFILSSKKLLLSDSGFYLCASESYYEQYFGPGTRLTVT.

J is TRBJ1-2 and V is TRBV5-4, with D uncertain. The germline V gene has CDR1 SGHNT and CDR2 YYREEE (reference sequence). CDR3 length: 15 residues. V was clipped by 0 bases and J by 6 bases, with 15 bases between them. The CDR3 coding sequence is TGTGCCAGCAGCTTGGGTCTAGTTGGTTACGATGGCTACACCTTC. It is translated as CASSLGLVGYDGYTF.